This passage covers 6 T cell receptor beta chains from one sample sequenced in a study of blood T cells in healthy people across ages. For the second PCR, which ran for roughly 6 to 12 cycles, a sample-barcoded 5' primer and a J-beta primer mix were used. TCRdb re-analysed the 5' RACE reads in MiXCR, keeping a single row per CDR3 protein. This table has some 1.6 million distinct CDR3 sequences, about 31% appearing once. Input material: blood. Receptors were obtained from a woman aged 25 to 39 in good health.

The CDR3, as DNA: TGTGCCAGCAGCTTAGGCCGGCGGGGGGCCTCCTACAATGAGCAGTTCTTC. Its protein product is CASSLGRRGASYNEQFF. This chain connects TRBV7-9 to TRBJ2-1; 8 bases are shared with TRBD2. Unmatched junction bases numbered 5, after V lost 1 base and J lost 0 bases. The CDR3 totals 17 residues. Germline CDR1 and CDR2: SEHNR and FQNEAQ (reference sequence).

The genes are TRBV27 and TRBJ2-1; no clear D gene. The V gene's germline CDR1 is MNHEY and CDR2 SMNVEV (reference sequence). Trimming removed 7 bases at V and 8 bases at J, with 6 bases between. The CDR3 spans 10 residues. The CDR3 sequence is CASTDDEQFF. In DNA, the CDR3 is TGTGCCAGCACCGACGATGAGCAGTTCTTC.

There are a few counts of this clonotype. This chain uses TRBV20-1 with TRBJ1-1; no clear D. This CDR3 spans 14 amino acids. With 2 bases removed from V and 1 base from J, the gap between germline ends came to 11 bases. Germline loops: CDR1 DFQATT, CDR2 SNEGSKA (reference sequence). Here the CDR3 reads CSARPGPSNTEAFF. The CDR3 DNA is TGCAGTGCTAGACCCGGGCCCTCGAACACTGAAGCTTTCTTT.

The chain employs TRBV20-1 and TRBJ1-5; no clear D gene. The CDR3 is 17 amino acids. The V end lost 3 bases, the J end lost 0 bases, and 18 bases lay between the germline ends. The germline V gene has CDR1 DFQATT and CDR2 SNEGSKA (reference sequence). The CDR3: CSASLGSGRSSNQPQHF. For the CDR3, the DNA is TGCAGTGCTAGTTTAGGGTCTGGGAGAAGTAGCAATCAGCCCCAGCATTTT.

The chain recombines TRBV12-3 or TRBV12-4 with TRBJ1-1; D call uncertain. CDR3 length equals 11 residues. The V gene lost 11 bases and the J gene lost 1 base, with 8 bases spanning the gap. CDR3 region: CAACTNTEAFF. The CDR3, as DNA: TGTGCCGCCTGTACGAACACTGAAGCTTTCTTT.

This clonotype was found once. An end of the junction differs from the germline gene, which may be a read error. This chain links TRBV11-2 with TRBJ2-3; D tentatively fits TRBD1 or TRBD2 (5 bases each). Per the germline V gene, CDR1 is SGHAT and CDR2 is FQNNGV. This CDR3 contains 18 residues. The CDR3 region is CASSSPFLERDLTDTQYF. The CDR3 DNA is TGCGCCAGCAGCTCCCCATTCTTGGAAAGGGACCTCACAGATACGCAGTATTTT. The full variable domain, rest sourced from reference TRBV11-2 and TRBJ2-3, is EAGVAQSPRYKIIEKRQSVAFWCNPISGHATLYWYQQILGQGPKLLIQFQNNGVVDDSQLPKDRFSAERLKGVDSTLKIQPAKLEDSAVYLCASSSPFLERDLTDTQYFGPGTRLTVL.